These 16 T cell receptor beta chains share one sample of origin, sequenced in a study of post-analysis software for immune sequencing data. No cognate antigen is known for these TCRs. TCR beta cDNA libraries had unique molecular identifiers. TCRdb analysed the PCR reads with MiXCR anew, one entry per CDR3 protein. The sample yields 650,000 to 900,000 distinct CDR3 sequences, around 42% seen once. The study's findings and limits: Patients used about five TRBV segments, including TRBV5-6, TRBV5-1 and TRBV20-1, more often than controls.

The sample was blood. The receptors were sampled from a girl aged 5-17 years with multiple sclerosis.

This chain connects TRBV12-3 or TRBV12-4 to TRBJ2-3; D gene uncertain. The V end was cut by 4 bases, the J end by 0 bases, with 11 bases between. The CDR3 length is 15 residues. The CDR3 DNA follows: TGTGCCAGCAGTTCGCAGCCCACTAGCACAGATACGCAGTATTTT. It translates to CASSSQPTSTDTQYF.

The chain joins TRBV12-5 to TRBJ2-7, with 7 bases identical to TRBD1. J gave up 3 bases and V 6 bases, and 5 bases lay outside the gene matches. Looked up from germline, CDR1 is LGHNT and CDR2 is FRNRAP. The CDR3 sequence is 13 residues long. DNA of the CDR3: TGTGCTAGTGGAGGGGACAGTTACTACGAGCAGTACTTC. Amino acid sequence: CASGGDSYYEQYF.

The chain joins TRBV3-1 to TRBJ2-5; D possibly matches TRBD1 or TRBD2 (7 bases each). Per the germline V gene, CDR1 is LGHDT and CDR2 is YNNKEL (reference sequence). CDR3 length equals 16 residues. Trimming removed 0 bases at V and 11 bases at J, with 22 bases between. The CDR3 sequence: CASSQDPGGGYNEQYF. CDR3 coding DNA: TGTGCCAGCAGCCAAGATCCAGGGGGAGGGTACAATGAGCAGTACTTC.

This clonotype was seen more than once but under ten times. The rearrangement joins TRBV12-3 or TRBV12-4 to TRBJ1-2; 8 bases match TRBD1. The trim removed 6 bases at V and 10 bases at J, leaving 10 bases unmatched. This CDR3 spans 13 amino acids. DNA for the CDR3: TGTGCCAGCAGCCCCAGGGGGCGTCGGGACTACACCTTC. It specifies CASSPRGRRDYTF.

This clonotype was counted a single time. This chain links TRBV24-1 with TRBJ2-1; D not certain. The V and J ends lost 0 bases and 12 bases respectively, with 11 bases between them. The CDR3 runs 13 residues. CDR1 is KGHDR and CDR2 is SFDVKD in the germline V gene. The CDR3 spells CATSDLIWSGQFF. CDR3 coding DNA: TGTGCCACCAGTGATTTGATCTGGTCAGGGCAGTTCTTC.

This clonotype was counted between two and nine times. The chain is built from TRBV6-4 and TRBJ2-2, with D unclear. V was clipped by 2 bases and J by 7 bases, with 8 bases between them. CDR1 and CDR2 (germline): MRHNA, SNTAGT. The length of the CDR3 is 13 residues. CDR3 region: CASSDTFGGELFF. The CDR3 region has the DNA TGTGCCAGCAGTGACACGTTCGGCGGGGAGCTGTTTTTT.

The count of this clonotype is one. This chain connects TRBV6-6 to TRBJ2-7; D is undetermined. V was shortened by 6 bases and J by 0 bases, with 12 bases between the two germline ends. This CDR3 spans 14 amino acids. CDR1 and CDR2 from the germline V gene are MNHNY and SVGAGI (reference sequence). The CDR3 region has the DNA TGTGCCAGCAGGCGGACCGAGAGCTCCTACGAGCAGTACTTC. It translates to CASRRTESSYEQYF.

The chain carries TRBV7-9 and TRBJ2-3, with 8 bases lining up with TRBD2. CDR1 SEHNR and CDR2 FQNEAQ come from the germline V gene (reference sequence). J lost 5 bases, V lost 5 bases, and 18 bases had no gene match. The CDR3 runs to 18 residues. The DNA of the CDR3 is TGTGCCAGCAGCCGCTGGGCCGCTAGCGGGTCGGAGATAGATACGCAGTATTTT. Residues: CASSRWAASGSEIDTQYF.

Only a few counts were recorded for this clonotype. This rearrangement joins TRBV9 to TRBJ2-3; 9 bases match TRBD1. This CDR3 has 17 residues. Looked up from germline, CDR1 is SGDLS and CDR2 is YYNGEE. V trimming: 3 bases; J trimming: 2 bases; junction bases outside the gene matches: 10. The DNA of the CDR3 is TGTGCCAGCAGCGCGGGACAGGGCTACAATCCCACAGATACGCAGTATTTT. Encoded protein: CASSAGQGYNPTDTQYF.

The V and J genes are TRBV29-1 and TRBJ2-7, with 8 bases that match TRBD2. V lost 7 bases to trimming and J lost 5 bases; unmatched junction nucleotides: 4. CDR1 is SQVTM, CDR2 ANQGSEA, per germline. CDR3 length: 11 residues. CDR3 in amino acids: CSARAGDEQYF. The CDR3 nucleotides read TGCAGCGCCCGAGCGGGGGACGAGCAGTACTTC.

The gene calls are TRBV6-1 and TRBJ1-2; D uncertain. CDR1 and CDR2 (germline): MNHNS, SASEGT. The germline V and J ends were trimmed by 9 bases and 4 bases, with 15 bases remaining between them. The CDR3 totals 13 residues. Here the CDR3 DNA reads TGTGCCAGTGAAGACGGCCTCTCCTATGGCTACACCTTC. This translates into CASEDGLSYGYTF.

Only a few counts were recorded for this clonotype. This chain uses TRBV7-2 with TRBJ2-3; D is unclear. Germline assignment: CDR1 SGHTA and CDR2 FQGNSA. CDR3 length: 12 residues. Trimming took 4 bases from V and 8 from J, leaving 10 bases between them. The CDR3 is CASSSDRRTQYF. DNA of the CDR3: TGTGCCAGCAGCTCTGACCGTCGTACGCAGTATTTT.

This chain links TRBV20-1 with TRBJ2-5; 12 bases map to TRBD2. Near its end, the DNA agrees better with TRBJ2-7, so the J call may be wrong. The CDR3 is 15 residues long. Looked up from germline, CDR1 is DFQATT and CDR2 is SNEGSKA (reference sequence). CDR3 DNA: TGCAGTGCTACCGACGCTAGCGGGAGGGCTTACGAGCAGTACTTC. This codes for CSATDASGRAYEQYF.

This clonotype came up a few times. The chain has TRBV20-1 and TRBJ2-4, with 11 bases identical to TRBD1. The J call is doubtful: the DNA matches TRBJ2-7 better. The CDR3 contains 13 residues. Germline V gives CDR1 DFQATT, CDR2 SNEGSKA (reference sequence). The CDR3 here is CSARGTGGYEQYF. The CDR3 coding sequence is TGCAGTGCTAGGGGGACAGGGGGATACGAGCAGTACTTC.

The chain carries TRBV6-5 and TRBJ2-1; tentative D call: TRBD2 (5 bases). The V gene lost 4 bases and the J gene lost 7 bases, with 14 bases spanning the gap. Germline CDR1 and CDR2: MNHEY and SVGAGI. The length of the CDR3 is 14 residues. The CDR3 sequence: CASSFGELGNEQFF. CDR3 in DNA: TGTGCCAGCAGTTTCGGGGAGCTGGGGAATGAGCAGTTCTTC.

CDR3 loop: CASSIVGANTEAFF. The CDR3 DNA sequence: TGTGCCAGTAGTATAGTGGGGGCCAACACTGAAGCTTTCTTT. The V and J genes are TRBV19 and TRBJ1-1, with a possible D match to TRBD1 (6 bases). The CDR3 contains 14 residues. Germline V gene sequence: CDR1 LNHDA, CDR2 SQIVND (reference sequence). V was shortened by 1 base and J by 2 bases, with 8 bases between the two germline ends.